This T cell receptor beta chain is drawn from a study of CD8+ T cells in alopecia areata. The CDR3 length is 13 residues. Trimming at V came to 7 bases and at J to 6 bases, leaving 6 bases not matched to a gene. Germline V gene data show CDR1 as SNHLY and CDR2 as FYNNEI. Extraction and reverse transcription of RNA yielded cDNA as the sequencing template. Clones were sequenced by immunoSEQ multiplex PCR, and TCRdb holds only the in-frame ones, with some missing. The sample records 200,000 or so clones, over 45% being singletons. Treatment: oral pan-JAK inhibitor, 5-10 mg twice daily. The sample consisted of CD4+ T cells sorted from blood, taken at week 24, from a patient treated with tofacitinib. The receptor comes from a human donor with alopecia areata. The chain employs TRBV2 and TRBJ1-5; 7 bases match TRBD1. CDR3 sequence reads: CASKGTEGQPQHF. The CDR3 nucleotides are TGTGCCAGCAAGGGGACAGAGGGTCAGCCCCAGCATTTT.